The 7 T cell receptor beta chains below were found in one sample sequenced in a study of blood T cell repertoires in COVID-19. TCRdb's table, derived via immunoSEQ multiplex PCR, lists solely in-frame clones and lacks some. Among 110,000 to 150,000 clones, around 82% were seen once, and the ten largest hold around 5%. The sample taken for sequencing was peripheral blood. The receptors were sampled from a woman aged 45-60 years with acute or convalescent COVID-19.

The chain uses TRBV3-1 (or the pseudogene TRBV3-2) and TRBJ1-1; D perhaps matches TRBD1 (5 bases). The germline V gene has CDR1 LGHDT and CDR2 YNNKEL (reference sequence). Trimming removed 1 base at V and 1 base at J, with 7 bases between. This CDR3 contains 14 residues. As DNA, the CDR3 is TGTGCCAGCAGCCAAGCTGGGGCGAACACTGAAGCTTTCTTT. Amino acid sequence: CASSQAGANTEAFF.

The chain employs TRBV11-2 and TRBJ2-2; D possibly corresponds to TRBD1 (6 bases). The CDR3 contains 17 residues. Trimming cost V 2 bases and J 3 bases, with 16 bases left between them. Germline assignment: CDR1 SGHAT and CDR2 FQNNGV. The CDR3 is CASSLRSGDTYTGELFF. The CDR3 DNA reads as TGTGCCAGCAGCTTACGGAGTGGGGACACGTACACCGGGGAGCTGTTTTTT.

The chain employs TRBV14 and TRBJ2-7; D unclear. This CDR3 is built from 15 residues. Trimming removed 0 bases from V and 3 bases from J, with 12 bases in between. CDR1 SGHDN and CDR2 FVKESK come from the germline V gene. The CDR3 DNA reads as TGTGCCAGCAGCCAAGAACCCAACAGCTTCTACGAGCAGTACTTC. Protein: CASSQEPNSFYEQYF. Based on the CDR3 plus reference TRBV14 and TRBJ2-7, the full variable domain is EAGVTQFPSHSVIEKGQTVTLRCDPISGHDNLYWYRRVMGKEIKFLLHFVKESKQDESGMPNNRFLAERTGGTYSTLKVQPAELEDSGVYFCASSQEPNSFYEQYFGPGTRLTVT.

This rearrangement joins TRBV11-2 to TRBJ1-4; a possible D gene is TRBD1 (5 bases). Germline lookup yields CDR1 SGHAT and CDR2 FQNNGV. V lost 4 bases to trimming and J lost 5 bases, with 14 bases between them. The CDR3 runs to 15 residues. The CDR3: CASSSPGRGNEKLFF. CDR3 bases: TGTGCCAGCAGCTCCCCGGGACGGGGGAATGAAAAACTGTTTTTT. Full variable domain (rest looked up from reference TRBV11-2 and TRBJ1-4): EAGVAQSPRYKIIEKRQSVAFWCNPISGHATLYWYQQILGQGPKLLIQFQNNGVVDDSQLPKDRFSAERLKGVDSTLKIQPAKLEDSAVYLCASSSPGRGNEKLFFGSGTQLSVL.

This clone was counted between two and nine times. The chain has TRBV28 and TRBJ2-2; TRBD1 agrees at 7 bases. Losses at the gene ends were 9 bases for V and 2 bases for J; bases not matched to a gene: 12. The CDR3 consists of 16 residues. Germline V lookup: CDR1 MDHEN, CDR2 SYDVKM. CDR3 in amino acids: CASSFRDSHNTGELFF. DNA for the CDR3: TGTGCCAGTTCATTCCGGGACAGCCACAACACCGGGGAGCTGTTTTTT. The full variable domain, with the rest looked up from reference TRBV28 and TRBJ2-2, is DVKVTQSSRYLVKRTGEKVFLECVQDMDHENMFWYRQDPGLGLRLIYFSYDVKMKEKGDIPEGYSVSREKKERFSLILESASTNQTSMYLCASSFRDSHNTGELFFGEGSRLTVL.

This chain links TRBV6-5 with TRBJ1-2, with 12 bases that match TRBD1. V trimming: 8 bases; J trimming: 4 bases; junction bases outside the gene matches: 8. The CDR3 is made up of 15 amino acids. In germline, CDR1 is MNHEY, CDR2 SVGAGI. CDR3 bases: TGTGCCAGCTCGGAGGGGACAGGGGGCGTCTATGGCTACACCTTC. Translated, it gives CASSEGTGGVYGYTF.

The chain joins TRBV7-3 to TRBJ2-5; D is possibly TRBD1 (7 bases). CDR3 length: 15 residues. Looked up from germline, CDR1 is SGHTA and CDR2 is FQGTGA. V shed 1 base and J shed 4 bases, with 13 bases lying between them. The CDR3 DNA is TGTGCCAGCAGCTTAATGGGCCAGGGGGGAGAGACCCAGTACTTC. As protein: CASSLMGQGGETQYF.